This T cell receptor (beta chain) derives from a study of blood T cell repertoires in COVID-19 (TCRdb year 2020). Regarding the study in general: Samples from collaborators originated in the United States, Italy and Spain and spanned both the acute and convalescent phases of COVID-19. Where available, HLA class I and class II types were taken from metadata supplied by the sample provider and were not determined by assay-based typing. The samples were drawn from the first 160 participants of the ongoing ImmuneRACE study and from 1,254 subjects provided by 6 global collaborators. Subjects who had been exposed to COVID-19, were actively infected with it, or had recovered from it provided the deeply sampled blood TCRbeta repertoires that made up the dataset. A de-identified subject ID, COVID-19 status, age in years and sex were almost always included in the sample metadata. The repertoires were released in a freely available public database meant as a resource for research on the immune response to SARS-CoV-2. The material from the prospective study consisted of cDNA or gDNA derived from T cells, B-cell-depleted T cells, or PBMCs.

TCRbeta CDR3 regions were amplified from genomic DNA by means of the immunoSEQ Assay, a bias-controlled multiplex PCR. In the authors' own workflow: The number of nucleated cells in each sample was estimated by amplification of reference gene primers within the assay. To quantify the absolute abundance of each unique TCRbeta CDR3 rearrangement, sequence reads were collapsed and filtered. Productive Simpson clonality was computed per sample as the square root of Simpson's diversity index over productive rearrangements. This is the immuneACCESS table as TCRdb keeps it, with only in-frame sequences that have V and J called. A part of the clones is gone; compared with another copy, unresolved V genes explain less than half, and the rest is unexplained. V and J calls and clone size follow that table, whereas D and trimming were derived from the DNA. The sample table lists around 300,000 clones, over 70% of them with a count of one. In total, the top ten clones hold more than 5% of the sample.

This clone came up once. No cognate antigen has been identified for it. Per-base qualities were not stored, and no clone one base away is much larger. Participants in the prospective study were aged about 18 to 95 years, lived in about two dozen United States geographic areas, and enrolled through a virtual design. To assign participants to cohorts, the prospective study relied on clinical history that participants themselves reported in a screening survey and a study questionnaire. For ImmuneRACE Cohort 3, a participant was defined as recovered based on two consecutive negative NP/OP PCR tests, clearance by a healthcare professional, or resolution of symptoms. Mobile phlebotomists in the prospective study collected whole blood, serum and a nasopharyngeal or oropharyngeal swab from every participant. Additional blood draws and questionnaires over an approximately two-month period could optionally be provided by prospective study participants. Before DNA extraction, blood samples from the prospective study were shipped at room temperature or frozen.

The CDR3 contains 13 residues, cysteine and phenylalanine counted. Solely the CDR3 DNA is kept, with 39 bases framed from the first base. The germline ends are 8 bases apart after V is trimmed by 0 bases and J by 10 bases. The germline V gene encodes CDR1 SGHRS and CDR2 YFSETQ. Overall study outcomes, separate from this receptor: The quantity of clinical and demographic metadata differed by source and by participant and was supplied without curation.

The rearrangement joined TRBV5-1 to TRBJ1-6; no confident D gene assignment can be made. The origin of this receptor is a man between 25 and 39 years old who had recovered from COVID-19. Sequences were obtained from PBMCs or T cells enriched from blood (not recorded which). The nucleotide sequence reads TGCGCCAGCAGCTTGGAGCGGGGATCACCCCTCCACTTT. This encodes CASSLERGSPLHF.